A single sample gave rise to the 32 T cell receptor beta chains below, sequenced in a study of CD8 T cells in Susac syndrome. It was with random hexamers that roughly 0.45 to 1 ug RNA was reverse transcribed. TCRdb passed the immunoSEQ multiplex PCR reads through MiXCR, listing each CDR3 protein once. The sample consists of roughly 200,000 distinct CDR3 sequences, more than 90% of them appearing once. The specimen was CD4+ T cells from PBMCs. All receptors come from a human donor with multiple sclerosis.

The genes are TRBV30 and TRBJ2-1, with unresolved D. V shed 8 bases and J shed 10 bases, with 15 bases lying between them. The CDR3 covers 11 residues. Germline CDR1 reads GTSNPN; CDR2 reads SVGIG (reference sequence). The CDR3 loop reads CALQSRREQFF. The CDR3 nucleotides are TGTGCCCTTCAATCCAGAAGAGAGCAGTTCTTC.

The CDR3 DNA is TGTGCCTGGAGGAAGATCTCCTACGAGCAGTACTTC. It encodes CAWRKISYEQYF. The rearrangement uses TRBV30 and TRBJ2-7, with D unresolved. Trimming stripped 3 bases from V and 0 bases from J, with 6 bases between. CDR3 length: 12 amino acids. Germline CDR1 is GTSNPN and CDR2 is SVGIG (reference sequence).

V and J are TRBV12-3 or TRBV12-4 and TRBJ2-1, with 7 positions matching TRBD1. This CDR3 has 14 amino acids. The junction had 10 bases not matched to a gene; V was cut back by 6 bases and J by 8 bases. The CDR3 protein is CASSLGGSTDEQFF. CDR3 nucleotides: TGTGCCAGCAGCCTAGGGGGCTCTACCGATGAGCAGTTCTTC.

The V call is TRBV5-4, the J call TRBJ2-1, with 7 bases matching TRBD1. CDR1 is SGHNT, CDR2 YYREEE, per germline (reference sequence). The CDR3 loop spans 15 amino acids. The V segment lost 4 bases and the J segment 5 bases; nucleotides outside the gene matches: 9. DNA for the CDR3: TGTGCCAGCAGCCCTGGACAGGTTGGGCACAATGAGCAGTTCTTC. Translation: CASSPGQVGHNEQFF.

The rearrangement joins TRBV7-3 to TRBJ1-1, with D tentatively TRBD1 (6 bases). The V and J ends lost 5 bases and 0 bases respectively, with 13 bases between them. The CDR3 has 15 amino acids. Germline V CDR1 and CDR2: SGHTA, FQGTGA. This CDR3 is CASSTTGPMNTEAFF. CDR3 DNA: TGTGCCAGCAGCACAACAGGGCCGATGAACACTGAAGCTTTCTTT.

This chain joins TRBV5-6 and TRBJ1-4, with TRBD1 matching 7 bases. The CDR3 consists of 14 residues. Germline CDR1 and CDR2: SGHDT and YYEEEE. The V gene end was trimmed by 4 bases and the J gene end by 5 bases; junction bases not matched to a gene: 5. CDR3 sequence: CASSDRDRNEKLFF. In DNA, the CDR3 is TGTGCCAGCAGCGACCGGGACAGAAATGAAAAACTGTTTTTT.

The CDR3 sequence is CASSGGQGGTEAFF. In DNA, the CDR3 is TGTGCCAGCAGTGGGGGACAGGGTGGCACTGAAGCTTTCTTT. J is TRBJ1-1 and V is TRBV2; TRBD1 agrees at 9 bases. This CDR3 region has 14 residues. V shed 4 bases and J 4 bases; nucleotides not matched to a gene: 4. Germline CDR1 reads SNHLY; CDR2 reads FYNNEI.

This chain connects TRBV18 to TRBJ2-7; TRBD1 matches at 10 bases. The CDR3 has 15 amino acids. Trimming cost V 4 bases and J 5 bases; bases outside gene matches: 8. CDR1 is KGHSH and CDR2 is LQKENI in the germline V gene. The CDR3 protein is CASSRDRGTGDEQYF. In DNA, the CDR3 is TGTGCCAGCTCACGGGATCGAGGGACAGGGGACGAGCAGTACTTC.

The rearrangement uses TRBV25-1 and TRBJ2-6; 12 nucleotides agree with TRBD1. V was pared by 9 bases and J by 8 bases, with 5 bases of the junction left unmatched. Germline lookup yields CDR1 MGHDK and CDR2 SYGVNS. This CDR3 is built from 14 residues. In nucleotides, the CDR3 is TGTGCCAGTCAGGGGACAGGGGGCCCCAACGTCCTGACTTTC. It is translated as CASQGTGGPNVLTF.

As DNA, the CDR3 is TGTGCCAGCTCACCACGGAGCAATCAGCCCCAGCATTTT. It specifies CASSPRSNQPQHF. The chain uses TRBV18 and TRBJ1-5, with D hard to call. The CDR3 has 13 residues. With 1 base removed from V and 1 base from J, the gap between germline ends came to 2 bases. Germline CDR1 is KGHSH and CDR2 is LQKENI.

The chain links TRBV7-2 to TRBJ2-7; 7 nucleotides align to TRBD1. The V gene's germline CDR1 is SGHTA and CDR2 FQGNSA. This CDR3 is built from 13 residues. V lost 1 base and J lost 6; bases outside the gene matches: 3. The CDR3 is CASSLDRGSEQYF. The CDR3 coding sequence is TGTGCCAGCAGCTTAGACAGGGGTTCCGAGCAGTACTTC.

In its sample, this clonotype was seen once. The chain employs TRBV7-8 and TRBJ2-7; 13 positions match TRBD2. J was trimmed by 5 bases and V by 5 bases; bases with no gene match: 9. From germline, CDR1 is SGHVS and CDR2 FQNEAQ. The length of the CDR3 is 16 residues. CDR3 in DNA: TGTGCCAGCAGCACGACTAGCGGGGGGCCAGGTAACGAGCAGTACTTC. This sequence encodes CASSTTSGGPGNEQYF.

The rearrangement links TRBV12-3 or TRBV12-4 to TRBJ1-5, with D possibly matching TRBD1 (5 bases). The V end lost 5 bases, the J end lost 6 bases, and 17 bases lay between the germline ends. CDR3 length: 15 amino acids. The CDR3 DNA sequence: TGTGCCAGCAGTCCCGGGACCCGTGGGGCTCAGCCCCAGCATTTT. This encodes CASSPGTRGAQPQHF.

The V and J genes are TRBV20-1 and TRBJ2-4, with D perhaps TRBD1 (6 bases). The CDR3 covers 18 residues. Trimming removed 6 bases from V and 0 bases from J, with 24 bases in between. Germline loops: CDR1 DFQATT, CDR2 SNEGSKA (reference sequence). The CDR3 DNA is TGCAGTGCACAACGCAGGGGCCGCGCATCTCTAGCCAAAAACATTCAGTACTTC. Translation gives CSAQRRGRASLAKNIQYF.

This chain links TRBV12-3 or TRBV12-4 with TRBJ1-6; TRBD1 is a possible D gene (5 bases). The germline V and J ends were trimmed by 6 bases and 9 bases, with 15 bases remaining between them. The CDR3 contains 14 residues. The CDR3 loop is CASSLQGSSSPLHF. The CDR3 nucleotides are TGTGCCAGCAGCCTGCAGGGCAGTAGTTCACCCCTCCACTTT.

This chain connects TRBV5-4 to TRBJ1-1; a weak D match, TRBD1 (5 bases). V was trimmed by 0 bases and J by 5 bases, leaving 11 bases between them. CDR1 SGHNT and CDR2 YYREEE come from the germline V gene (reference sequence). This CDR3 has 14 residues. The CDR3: CASSLDGAGTEAFF. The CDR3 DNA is TGTGCCAGCAGCTTGGACGGGGCTGGAACTGAAGCTTTCTTT.

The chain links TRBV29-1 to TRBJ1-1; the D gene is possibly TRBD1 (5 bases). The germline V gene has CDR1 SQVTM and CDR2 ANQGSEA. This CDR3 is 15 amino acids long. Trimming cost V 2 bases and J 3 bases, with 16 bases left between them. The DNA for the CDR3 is TGCAGCGTTGAATCCCGTCGACAGTTTCACACTGAAGCTTTCTTT. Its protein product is CSVESRRQFHTEAFF.

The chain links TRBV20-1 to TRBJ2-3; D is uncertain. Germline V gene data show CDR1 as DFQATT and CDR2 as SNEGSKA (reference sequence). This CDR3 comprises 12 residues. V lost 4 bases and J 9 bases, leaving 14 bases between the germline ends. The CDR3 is CSATHRVPTQYF. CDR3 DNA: TGCAGTGCTACCCACCGGGTCCCGACGCAGTATTTT.

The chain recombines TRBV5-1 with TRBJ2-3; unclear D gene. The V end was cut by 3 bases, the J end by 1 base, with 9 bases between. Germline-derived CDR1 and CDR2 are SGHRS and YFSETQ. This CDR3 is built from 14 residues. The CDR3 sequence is CASSWSIGTDTQYF. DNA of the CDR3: TGCGCCAGCAGCTGGTCTATCGGCACAGATACGCAGTATTTT.

In DNA form, the CDR3 reads TGCGCCAGCAGCCAGGAGGACAGGGCCCGCTCCTACGAGCAGTACTTC. Protein: CASSQEDRARSYEQYF. The chain uses TRBV4-1 and TRBJ2-7, with 8 nucleotides matching TRBD1. With V trimmed by 3 bases and J by 0 bases, 7 bases remained unmatched. From germline, CDR1 is MGHRA and CDR2 YSYEKL. This CDR3 has 16 amino acids.

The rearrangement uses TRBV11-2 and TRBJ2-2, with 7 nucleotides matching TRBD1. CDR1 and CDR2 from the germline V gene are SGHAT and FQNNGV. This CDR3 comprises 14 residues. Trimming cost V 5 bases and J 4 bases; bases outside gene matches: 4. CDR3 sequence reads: CASSPAGGTGELFF. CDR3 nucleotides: TGTGCCAGCAGCCCCGCAGGGGGCACCGGGGAGCTGTTTTTT.

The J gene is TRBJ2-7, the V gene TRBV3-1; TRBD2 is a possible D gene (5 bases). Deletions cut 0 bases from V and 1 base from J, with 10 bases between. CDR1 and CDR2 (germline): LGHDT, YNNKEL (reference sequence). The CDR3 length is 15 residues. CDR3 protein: CASSQDYGESYEQYF. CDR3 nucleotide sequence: TGTGCCAGCAGCCAAGATTACGGGGAGTCCTACGAGCAGTACTTC.

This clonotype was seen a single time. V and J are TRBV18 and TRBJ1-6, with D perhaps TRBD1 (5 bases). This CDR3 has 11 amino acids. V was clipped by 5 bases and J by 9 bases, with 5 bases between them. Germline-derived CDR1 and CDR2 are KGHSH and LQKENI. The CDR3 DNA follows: TGTGCCAGCTCAGACAGTTCACCCCTCCACTTT. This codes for CASSDSSPLHF.

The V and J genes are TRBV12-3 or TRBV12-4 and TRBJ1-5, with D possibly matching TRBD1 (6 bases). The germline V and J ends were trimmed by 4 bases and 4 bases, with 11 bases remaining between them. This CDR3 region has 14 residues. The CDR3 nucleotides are TGTGCCAGCAGTTCAGGGGAGCCTAATCAGCCCCAGCATTTT. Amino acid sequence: CASSSGEPNQPQHF.

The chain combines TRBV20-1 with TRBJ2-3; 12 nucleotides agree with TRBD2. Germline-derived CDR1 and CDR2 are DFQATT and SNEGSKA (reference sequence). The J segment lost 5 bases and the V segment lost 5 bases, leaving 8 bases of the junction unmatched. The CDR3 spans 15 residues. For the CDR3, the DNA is TGCAGTGCTTTCCCGACTAGCGGGGGCGGAGATACGCAGTATTTT. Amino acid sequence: CSAFPTSGGGDTQYF.

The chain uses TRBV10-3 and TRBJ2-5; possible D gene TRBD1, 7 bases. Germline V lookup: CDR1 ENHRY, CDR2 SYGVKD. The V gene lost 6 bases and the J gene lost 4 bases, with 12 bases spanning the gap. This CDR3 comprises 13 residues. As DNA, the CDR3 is TGTGCCATCAGCTATCAGGGGGGAGAGACCCAGTACTTC. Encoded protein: CAISYQGGETQYF.

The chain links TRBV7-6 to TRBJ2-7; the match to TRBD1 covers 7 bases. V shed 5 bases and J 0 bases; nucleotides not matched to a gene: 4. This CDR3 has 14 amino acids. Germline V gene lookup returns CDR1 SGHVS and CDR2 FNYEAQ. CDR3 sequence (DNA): TGTGCCAGCAGCCCGACAGGGCCCTCCTACGAGCAGTACTTC. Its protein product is CASSPTGPSYEQYF.

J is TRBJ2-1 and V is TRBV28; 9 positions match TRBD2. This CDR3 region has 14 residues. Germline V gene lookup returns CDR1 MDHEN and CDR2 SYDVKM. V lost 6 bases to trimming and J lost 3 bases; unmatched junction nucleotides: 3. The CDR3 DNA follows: TGTGCCAGCAGCCTAGCGGGACTCTACAATGAGCAGTTCTTC. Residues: CASSLAGLYNEQFF.

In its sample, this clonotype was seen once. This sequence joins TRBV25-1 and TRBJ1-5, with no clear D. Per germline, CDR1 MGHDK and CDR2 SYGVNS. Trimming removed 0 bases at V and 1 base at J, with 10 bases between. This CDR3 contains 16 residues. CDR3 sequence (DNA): TGTGCCAGCAGTGAATACGTGGGCGACAGCAATCAGCCCCAGCATTTT. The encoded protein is CASSEYVGDSNQPQHF.

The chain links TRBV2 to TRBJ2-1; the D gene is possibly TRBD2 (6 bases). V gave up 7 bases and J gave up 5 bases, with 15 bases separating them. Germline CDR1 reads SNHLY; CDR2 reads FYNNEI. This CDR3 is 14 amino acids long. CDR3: CASKSGGTNNEQFF. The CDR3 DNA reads TGTGCCAGCAAGTCCGGCGGGACGAACAATGAGCAGTTCTTC. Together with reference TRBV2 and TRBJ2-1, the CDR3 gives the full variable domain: EPEVTQTPSHQVTQMGQEVILRCVPISNHLYFYWYRQILGQKVEFLVSFYNNEISEKSEIFDDQFSVERPDGSNFTLKIRSTKLEDSAMYFCASKSGGTNNEQFFGPGTRLTVL.

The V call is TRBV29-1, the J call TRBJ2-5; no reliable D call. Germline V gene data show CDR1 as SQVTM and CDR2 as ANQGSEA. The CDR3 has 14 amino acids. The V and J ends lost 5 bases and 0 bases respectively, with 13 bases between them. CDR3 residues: CSVSKTVYQETQYF. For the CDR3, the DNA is TGCAGCGTTTCTAAGACGGTGTACCAAGAGACCCAGTACTTC. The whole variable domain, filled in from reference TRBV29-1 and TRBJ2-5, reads SAVISQKPSRDICQRGTSLTIQCQVDSQVTMMFWYRQQPGQSLTLIATANQGSEATYESGFVIDKFPISRPNLTFSTLTVSNMSPEDSSIYLCSVSKTVYQETQYFGPGTRLLVL.

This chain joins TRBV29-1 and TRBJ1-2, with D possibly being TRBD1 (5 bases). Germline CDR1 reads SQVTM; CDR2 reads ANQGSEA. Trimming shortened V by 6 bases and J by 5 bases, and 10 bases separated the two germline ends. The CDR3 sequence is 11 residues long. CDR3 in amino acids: CSVNQGYGYTF. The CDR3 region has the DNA TGCAGCGTGAACCAGGGTTATGGCTACACCTTC.